Listed below are T cell receptor beta chains from one sample, sequenced in a study of T cells expressing NK-cell markers. TCRdb reprocessed the 5' RACE reads, keeping one entry per CDR3 protein, no DNA. This sample contains about 260,000 distinct CDR3 sequences. Material: blood T cells: a sorted CD56 or NKG2C T cell subset, CD4+ or CD8+ T cells, or bulk PBMC T cells (not recorded which). These receptors were collected from a woman between 18 and 70 years old in good health. The CDR3 runs from the conserved cysteine through the conserved F or W.

J gene,V gene,CDR3 protein
TRBJ2-5,TRBV4-3,CASSLVPRETQYF
TRBJ2-1,TRBV15,CATSPRDRGHNEQFF
TRBJ1-1,TRBV7-3,CASSTGRGTEAFF
TRBJ1-5,TRBV12-3/TRBV12-4,CASSLAQGRNQPQHF
TRBJ1-1,TRBV5-5,CASSPERPTEAFF
TRBJ2-7,TRBV7-9,CASSLTRPSREQYF
TRBJ1-4,TRBV7-2,CASSPGPGGEKLFF
TRBJ2-5,TRBV28,CASSLAGRSETQYF
TRBJ1-5,TRBV20-1,CSATGTGDQPQHF
TRBJ2-5,TRBV3-1,CASSQDRVGGSGQYF
TRBJ2-1,TRBV5-4,CASSFIARNNEQFF
TRBJ2-2,TRBV12-3/TRBV12-4,CASSSGYGELFF
TRBJ2-5,TRBV5-4,CASSSSGKRETQYF
TRBJ2-6,TRBV10-3,CAISERGGNSGANVLTF
TRBJ2-7,TRBV5-4,CASSLVAGEGEQYF
TRBJ2-1,TRBV20-1,CSARSNSGSSYNEQFF
TRBJ1-1,TRBV3-1,CASSQPGQNTEAFF
TRBJ2-5,TRBV7-8,CASSLGFQETQYF
TRBJ1-2,TRBV7-2,CASSLAGTGGQGYTF
TRBJ2-5,TRBV12-3/TRBV12-4,CASSPDSSGETQYF
TRBJ2-3,TRBV12-3/TRBV12-4,CASSLSVGRTDTQYF
TRBJ2-2,TRBV7-7,CASRPAGPRNTGELFF
TRBJ2-2,TRBV3-1,CASSQGPVGGQGRTGELFF
TRBJ1-4,TRBV18,CASSPQTGGEKLFF
TRBJ1-1,TRBV11-2,CASSLSKTFDGTEAFF
TRBJ2-2,TRBV20-1,CSAKKGVGTGELFF
TRBJ2-3,TRBV20-1,CSAKRAGGWNTQYF
TRBJ2-1,TRBV6-5,CASSYGGPTGEQFF
TRBJ2-3,TRBV27,CASSLSRLGQTTTDTQYF
TRBJ1-2,TRBV7-2,CASSSHRGNYGYTF
TRBJ1-5,TRBV7-2,CASRRESNQPQHF
TRBJ2-1,TRBV12-3/TRBV12-4,CASTPYGGTYNEQFF
TRBJ2-2,TRBV29-1,CSVDGDSTGELFF
TRBJ1-2,TRBV5-4,CASSLQTRSPNYGYTF
TRBJ2-3,TRBV4-1,CASSFLATDTQYF
TRBJ2-1,TRBV4-1,CASSQEGGRYEQFF
TRBJ2-1,TRBV5-6,CASRFRPLGEQFF
TRBJ1-4,TRBV11-2,CASSSLRQVHEKLFF
TRBJ1-2,TRBV29-1,CSVGQGFGYGYTF
TRBJ1-2,TRBV7-2,CASSIPARGYGYTF
TRBJ2-1,TRBV29-1,CSVARTVNEQFF
TRBJ2-2,TRBV27,CASSPDRARRGELFF
TRBJ2-1,TRBV7-7,CASSSRWGGHNEQFF
TRBJ2-3,TRBV20-1,CSVLTRQVTDTQYF
TRBJ2-1,TRBV9,CASSVEPGGSYNEQFF
TRBJ1-5,TRBV30,CAWSGQGGNQPQHF
TRBJ2-1,TRBV7-8,CASSTERGAYNEQFF
TRBJ2-1,TRBV12-3/TRBV12-4,CASIQSGRLYNEQFF
TRBJ1-5,TRBV5-5,CASSLEGLGQGNQPQHF